This TCR beta chain was observed in a study of blood T cell repertoires in COVID-19 (dated by TCRdb to the early 2020s). As for the study more broadly: Samples covering the acute and convalescent phases of COVID-19 were provided by collaborators in the United States, Italy and Spain. The prospective study material was composed of cDNA or gDNA derived from T cells, B-cell-depleted T cells, or PBMCs. Subjects who had been exposed to COVID-19, were actively infected with it, or had recovered from it provided the deeply sampled blood TCRbeta repertoires that made up the dataset. The repertoires were made available in a free public database intended to serve as a resource for research on the immune response to SARS-CoV-2. Samples were obtained from the ongoing ImmuneRACE study (first 160 participants) and from 950 to 1,500 subjects provided by 6 global collaborators. A de-identified subject ID, COVID-19 status, age in years and sex were almost always included in the sample metadata. Where available, HLA class I and class II types were taken from metadata supplied by the sample provider and were not determined by assay-based typing. Here is what the overall study found, with its caveats: How much clinical and demographic metadata was included differed by source and by participant, and the metadata was provided uncurated.

Based on the germline V gene, the CDR1 and CDR2 sequences are SNHLY and FYNNEI. The junction carries 9 bases between V and J, which are trimmed by 4 bases and 5 bases respectively. From cysteine to phenylalanine, the CDR3 is 13 amino acids long. Just CDR3 DNA is preserved here, 39 bases in frame from base 1. As to this clone: Its antigen specificity is not known. Base qualities are missing; no much larger clone stands one base away.

TCRbeta CDR3 regions were amplified from genomic DNA using the immunoSEQ Assay, a bias-controlled multiplex PCR. The study's processing was this. Nucleated cell counts per sample were estimated from amplification of reference gene primers within the assay. To quantify the absolute abundance of each unique TCRbeta CDR3 rearrangement, sequence reads were collapsed and filtered. For each sample, productive Simpson clonality was calculated as the square root of Simpson's diversity index over productive rearrangements. Sourced from immuneACCESS, this table was stored by TCRdb with only in-frame sequences that have V and J called. A share of the clones is absent; for the studies checked, an unresolved V gene accounts for under half, and the remainder has no known explanation. The DNA was the basis for D and trimming; V, J and clone size are from that table. The sample records 250,000 to 400,000 clones, approximately 88% of which are singletons. The ten top clones hold 1.5% to 2% of the sample.

One collaborating source in Seattle enrolled patients while the patients were actively infected and followed the patients over time throughout the course of disease. Each collaborating institution followed its own protocols to collect whole blood in K2EDTA tubes. For TCRbeta analysis, collaborators shipped samples in one of three forms: frozen whole blood, isolated PBMCs, or DNA extracted from either of those sample types. The rearrangement joined TRBV2 to TRBJ1-5; TRBD1 could be the D gene, as 5 bases match. Sequenced sample: peripheral blood. The sequence was obtained from a woman in her 30s with COVID-19, enrolled during active disease. DNA sequence: TGTGCCAGCAGTGTCGACAGACATCAGCCCCAGCATTTT. Translated, this gives CASSVDRHQPQHF.